These T cell receptor beta chains were read from a single sample in a study of blood T cells in healthy people across ages. Via MiXCR, TCRdb re-called the 5' RACE reads, giving one row per CDR3 protein. The table has over a million distinct CDR3 sequences, roughly 45% seen once; the top ten hold 7% to 9%. The sample consisted of blood. These TCRs come from a young woman in good health. Both conserved end residues are part of each CDR3. D genes are given only for firm matches. Clone sizes are given selectively: once, few, many, or a class where the clone is expanded.

V: TRBV12-3/TRBV12-4
J: TRBJ2-1
D: TRBD1
size: -
DNA: TGTGCCAGCAGTCTTGCATATACAGGGGCGACTGAGCAGTTCTTC
CDR3: CASSLAYTGATEQFF

V: TRBV6-6
J: TRBJ2-3
D: -
size: few
DNA: TGTGCCAGCAGTTACGAACGGGGCGCCGGGACAGATACGCAGTATTTT
CDR3: CASSYERGAGTDTQYF

V: TRBV20-1
J: TRBJ2-7
D: TRBD1
size: -
DNA: TGCAGTGCTCCTCGGGACAGGGTGGGACTTGAGTCTCCTGGGGACGAGCAGTACTTC
CDR3: CSAPRDRVGLESPGDEQYF

V: TRBV29-1
J: TRBJ2-1
D: TRBD1
size: many
DNA: TGCAGCGCACCAGTAAGTGGACAGGGGACCTACAATGAGCAGTTCTTC
CDR3: CSAPVSGQGTYNEQFF

V: TRBV9
J: TRBJ2-5
D: -
size: few
DNA: TGTGCCAGCAGCCCCAGTGAGAGAGAGACCCAGTACTTC
CDR3: CASSPSERETQYF

V: TRBV11-1
J: TRBJ1-2
D: -
size: few
DNA: TGTGCCAGCAGCGTGGGGCACGGGATCTATGGCTACACCTTC
CDR3: CASSVGHGIYGYTF

V: TRBV28
J: TRBJ2-7
D: -
size: few
DNA: TGTGCCAGCAGTTTTAGCGCAGGGAGCTCCTACGAGCAGTACTTC
CDR3: CASSFSAGSSYEQYF

V: TRBV28
J: TRBJ1-4
D: TRBD1
size: -
DNA: TGTGCCAGCAGCTCGGGACAGGGAACCGCAACTAGTGAAAAACTGTTTTTT
CDR3: CASSSGQGTATSEKLFF

V: TRBV20-1
J: TRBJ2-5
D: TRBD2
size: few
DNA: TGCAGTGCTAGAGACACTAGCGGAGATATCCAAGAGACCCAGTACTTC
CDR3: CSARDTSGDIQETQYF

V: TRBV7-9
J: TRBJ2-2
D: TRBD1
size: once
DNA: TGTGCCAGCAGCTCCGGGACAGGGGCCGGGGAGCTGTTTTTT
CDR3: CASSSGTGAGELFF

V: TRBV4-2
J: TRBJ2-3
D: -
size: few
DNA: TGTGCCAGCAGCCAAGAGGCCTTAGGACAGTGGGGTTCTACGCAGTATTTT
CDR3: CASSQEALGQWGSTQYF

V: TRBV20-1
J: TRBJ2-7
D: -
size: -
DNA: TGCAGTGCTTTGGACTCGCCGAGCTCCTACGAGCAGTACTTC
CDR3: CSALDSPSSYEQYF

V: TRBV3-1
J: TRBJ2-5
D: TRBD2
size: -
DNA: TGTGCCAGCAGCCAAAGCCTAGCGGGTACTCTACAAGAGACCCAGTACTTC
CDR3: CASSQSLAGTLQETQYF

V: TRBV4-2
J: TRBJ1-1
D: -
size: -
DNA: TGTGCCAGCAGCCAAGAAATAATGGCTGAAGCTTTCTTT
CDR3: CASSQEIMAEAFF

V: TRBV4-2
J: TRBJ2-7
D: TRBD2
size: -
DNA: TGTGCCAGCAGCCAAGAAGGGCCTAGCGGGAGTTACGAGCAGTACTTC
CDR3: CASSQEGPSGSYEQYF

V: TRBV6-2/TRBV6-3
J: TRBJ2-3
D: -
size: -
DNA: TGTGCCAGCAGTCCCCATCTCGATACGCAGTATTTT
CDR3: CASSPHLDTQYF

V: TRBV6-1
J: TRBJ2-5
D: TRBD2
size: -
DNA: TGTGCCAGCAGCCAACAGGCTAGCGGAGGGAGTAAGAAGACCCAGTACTTC
CDR3: CASSQQASGGSKKTQYF

V: TRBV5-1
J: TRBJ1-1
D: -
size: -
DNA: TGCGCCAGCAGCTTTACGGAGGGGGTGAACACTGAAGCTTTCTTT
CDR3: CASSFTEGVNTEAFF

V: TRBV12-3/TRBV12-4
J: TRBJ1-5
D: -
size: -
DNA: TGTGCCAGCAGTTTAGGGTTTACGGATCAGCCCCAGCATTTT
CDR3: CASSLGFTDQPQHF

V: TRBV27
J: TRBJ2-3
D: -
size: -
DNA: TGTGCCAGCGTTAGCGGCGCAGGTACGCAGTATTTT
CDR3: CASVSGAGTQYF

V: TRBV13
J: TRBJ2-3
D: TRBD2
size: many
DNA: TGTGCCAGCAGCTCCAGTCTGCGGGGGGTTCTCACAGATACGCAGTATTTT
CDR3: CASSSSLRGVLTDTQYF

V: TRBV6-1
J: TRBJ2-2
D: -
size: -
DNA: TGTGCCGGCAGTCGACCGGGACGGAACACCGGGGAGCTGTTTTTT
CDR3: CAGSRPGRNTGELFF

V: TRBV12-3/TRBV12-4
J: TRBJ2-7
D: -
size: few
DNA: TGTGCCAGCGGCCTTCGGGGGGCTGGCGGCGAGCAGTACTTC
CDR3: CASGLRGAGGEQYF

V: TRBV5-1
J: TRBJ2-1
D: -
size: -
DNA: TGCGCCAGCAGCCCAGATCGGACGGGATTCTCCTACAATGAGCAGTTCTTC
CDR3: CASSPDRTGFSYNEQFF

V: TRBV20-1
J: TRBJ1-5
D: TRBD1
size: few
DNA: TGCAGTGCTGTACCGGGACAGGGGGTACTGCCCCAGCATTTT
CDR3: CSAVPGQGVLPQHF

V: TRBV7-2
J: TRBJ2-5
D: -
size: -
DNA: TGTGCCAGCAGCACCTATAGGGAGCGGCAAGAGACCCAGTACTTC
CDR3: CASSTYRERQETQYF

V: TRBV19
J: TRBJ2-2
D: TRBD1
size: -
DNA: TGTGCCAGTAGTATGAGGGACAGGAACACCGGGGAGCTGTTTTTT
CDR3: CASSMRDRNTGELFF

V: TRBV12-5
J: TRBJ2-7
D: TRBD2
size: few
DNA: TGTGCTAGTGGTTTGTCTTCTAGCGGGTCCTACGAGCAGTACTTC
CDR3: CASGLSSSGSYEQYF

V: TRBV15
J: TRBJ2-7
D: -
size: -
DNA: TGTGCCGCCAGCAGAGATAAGAGGTACGAGCAGTACTTC
CDR3: CAASRDKRYEQYF